This entry lists 3 T cell receptor beta chains sequenced from one sample in a study of tumor-infiltrating lymphocytes in primary liver carcinoma. Synthesis of TCR beta cDNA was carried out from about 0.55 ug total RNA with a constant-region primer. Three nested multiplex PCR rounds, a slightly modified ARM-PCR, produced the libraries for TCR beta. The first two PCR rounds used TRBV1-TRBV30 forward primers with a C-beta reverse primer, 10 cycles each. TCRdb re-called the multiplex PCR reads with MiXCR, one entry per CDR3 protein. The sample has 20,000 to 25,000 distinct CDR3 sequences, 77% seen once; the top ten hold about 31%. Total RNA and DNA came together from around 20-30 mg of bulk tissue without cell sorting. The sequenced material came from liver tumor tissue from sampling region 5. Regarding subset: tumor region T5, tumor centre. Source of these receptors: a woman younger than 45 with primary liver carcinoma and hepatitis B virus infection.

About this clonotype: One junction end disagrees with the germline gene, perhaps due to a read error. The chain recombines TRBV6-5 with TRBJ1-2, with D possibly being TRBD1 (5 bases). The CDR3 spans 13 residues. Germline assignment: CDR1 MNHEY and CDR2 SVGAGI. CDR3 DNA sequence: TGTGCCAGTAGTACCAGGGAGAATCGTTGCTACACTTTC. It encodes CASSTRENRCYTF.

Comments on this clonotype: Lacking the conserved final phenylalanine or tryptophan, this CDR3 likely reflects a read error. The CDR3, as DNA: TGTGCCAGCAACCGGACGCGAGAGGGAAGGGGAGATACGCAGTATATT. It is translated as CASNRTREGRGDTQYI. The V and J genes are TRBV11-2 and TRBJ2-3; perhaps D is TRBD1 or TRBD2 (5 bases each). This CDR3 contains 16 residues. V lost 7 bases to trimming and J lost 5 bases, with 22 bases between them. The germline V gene encodes CDR1 SGHAT and CDR2 FQNNGV.

Comment on this clonotype: An end of the junction differs from the germline gene, which may be a read error. The chain couples TRBV10-3 to TRBJ2-5; D not certain. CDR3 length: 15 residues. Germline V gene lookup returns CDR1 ENHRY and CDR2 SYGVKD. CDR3 in DNA: TGTGCCGTCAGTGAGTCGGCTATTAGACAAGAGACCCAGTACTTC. It translates to CAVSESAIRQETQYF.